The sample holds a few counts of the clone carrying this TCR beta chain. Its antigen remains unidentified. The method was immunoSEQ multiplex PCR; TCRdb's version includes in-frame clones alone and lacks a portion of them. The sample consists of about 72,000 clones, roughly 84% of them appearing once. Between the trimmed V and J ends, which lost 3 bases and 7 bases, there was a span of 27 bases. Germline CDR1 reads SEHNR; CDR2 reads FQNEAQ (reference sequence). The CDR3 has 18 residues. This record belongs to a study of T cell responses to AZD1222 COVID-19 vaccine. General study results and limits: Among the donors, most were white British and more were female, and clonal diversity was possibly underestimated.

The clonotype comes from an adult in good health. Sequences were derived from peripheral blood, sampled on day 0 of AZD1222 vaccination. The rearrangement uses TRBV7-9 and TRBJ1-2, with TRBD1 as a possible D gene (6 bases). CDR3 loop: CASSFTLGAATQVGGYTF. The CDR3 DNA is TGTGCCAGCAGCTTCACCTTGGGGGCAGCGACCCAGGTGGGTGGCTACACCTTC.